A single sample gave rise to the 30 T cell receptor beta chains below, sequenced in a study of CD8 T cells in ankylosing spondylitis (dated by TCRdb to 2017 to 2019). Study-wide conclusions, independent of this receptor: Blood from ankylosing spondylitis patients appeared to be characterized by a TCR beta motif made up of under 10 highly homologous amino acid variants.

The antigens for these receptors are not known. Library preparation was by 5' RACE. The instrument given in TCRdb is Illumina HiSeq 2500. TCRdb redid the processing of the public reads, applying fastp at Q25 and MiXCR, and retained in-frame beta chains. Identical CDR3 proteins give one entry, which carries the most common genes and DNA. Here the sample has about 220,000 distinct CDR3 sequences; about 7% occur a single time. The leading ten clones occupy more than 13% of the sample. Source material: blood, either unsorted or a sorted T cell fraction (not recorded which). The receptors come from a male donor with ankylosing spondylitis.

CDR3 nucleotide sequence: TGTGCCAGCAGTGAGGGTGCCGACTCCTACGAGCAGTACTTC. Amino acids: CASSEGADSYEQYF. The rearrangement links TRBV2 to TRBJ2-7; no clear D gene. This CDR3 contains 14 residues. Looked up from germline, CDR1 is SNHLY and CDR2 is FYNNEI. V lost 3 bases and J lost 0, with 9 bases in between.

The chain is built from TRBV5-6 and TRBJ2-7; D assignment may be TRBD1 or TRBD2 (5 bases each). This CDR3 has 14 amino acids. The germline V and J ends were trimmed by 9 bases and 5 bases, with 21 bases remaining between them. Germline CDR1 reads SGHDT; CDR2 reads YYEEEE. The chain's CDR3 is CAIGAGPGTNEQYF. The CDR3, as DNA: TGTGCCATCGGCGCCGGGCCAGGGACCAACGAGCAGTACTTC. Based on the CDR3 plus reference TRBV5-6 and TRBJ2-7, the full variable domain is DAGVTQSPTHLIKTRGQQVTLRCSPKSGHDTVSWYQQALGQGPQFIFQYYEEEERQRGNFPDRFSGHQFPNYSSELNVNALLLGDSALYLCAIGAGPGTNEQYFGPGTRLTVT.

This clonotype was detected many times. The CDR3 loop reads CATSSRFAGLAGGVPNTGELFF. CDR3 nucleotide sequence: TGTGCCACCAGCAGTCGGTTCGCGGGACTAGCGGGAGGAGTACCGAACACCGGGGAGCTGTTTTTT. The rearrangement joins TRBV15 to TRBJ2-2; 15 nucleotides line up with TRBD2. Germline V gives CDR1 LNHNV, CDR2 YYDKDF (reference sequence). V trimming: 3 bases; J trimming: 0 bases; junction bases outside the gene matches: 14. The CDR3 loop spans 22 amino acids.

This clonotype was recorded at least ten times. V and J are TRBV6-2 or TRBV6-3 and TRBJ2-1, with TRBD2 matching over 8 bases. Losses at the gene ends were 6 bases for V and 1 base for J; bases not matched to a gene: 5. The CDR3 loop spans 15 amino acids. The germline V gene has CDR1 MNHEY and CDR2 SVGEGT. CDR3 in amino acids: CASSRGGRSYNEQFF. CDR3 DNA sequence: TGTGCCAGCAGCCGCGGGGGGCGGTCCTACAATGAGCAGTTCTTC.

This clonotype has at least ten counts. As DNA, the CDR3 is TGTGCCAGCAGCTCCCCCCGGGTACGTCATGGCTACACCTTC. Translated, it gives CASSSPRVRHGYTF. The chain joins TRBV7-9 to TRBJ1-2; unclear D gene. Germline assignment: CDR1 SEHNR and CDR2 FQNEAQ (reference sequence). The CDR3 extends over 14 amino acids. Trimming removed 4 bases at V and 6 bases at J, with 15 bases between.

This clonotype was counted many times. CDR3 sequence: CASSFQGGANTEAFF. CDR3 sequence (DNA): TGTGCCAGCAGCTTTCAGGGGGGGGCGAACACTGAAGCTTTCTTT. The chain links TRBV9 to TRBJ1-1, with 7 bases aligning to TRBD1. The CDR3 covers 15 residues. Trimming removed 4 bases from V and 1 base from J; junction bases left unmatched: 7. Germline CDR1 is SGDLS and CDR2 is YYNGEE.

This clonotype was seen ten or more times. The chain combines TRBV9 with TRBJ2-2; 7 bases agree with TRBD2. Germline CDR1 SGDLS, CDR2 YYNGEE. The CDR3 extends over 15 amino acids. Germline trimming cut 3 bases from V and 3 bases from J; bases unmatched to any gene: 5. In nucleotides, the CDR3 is TGTGCCAGCAGCGCGTGGGGGGGTTACACCGGGGAGCTGTTTTTT. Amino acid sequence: CASSAWGGYTGELFF.

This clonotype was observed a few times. CDR3 loop: CASSTGLLVDTQYF. As DNA, the CDR3 is TGTGCCAGTAGTACCGGACTATTGGTAGATACGCAGTATTTT. The chain combines TRBV19 with TRBJ2-3; possibly TRBD2 for D (6 bases). V was shortened by 4 bases and J by 5 bases, with 13 bases between the two germline ends. Per germline, CDR1 LNHDA and CDR2 SQIVND (reference sequence). CDR3 length equals 14 residues.

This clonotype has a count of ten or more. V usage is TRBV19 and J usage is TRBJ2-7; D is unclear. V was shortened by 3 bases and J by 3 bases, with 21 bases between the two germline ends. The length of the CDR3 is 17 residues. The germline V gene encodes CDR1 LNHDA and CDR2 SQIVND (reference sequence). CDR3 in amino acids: CASSIFSGLRPIYEQYF. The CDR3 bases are TGTGCCAGTAGTATTTTCTCAGGCCTACGTCCTATCTACGAGCAGTACTTC.

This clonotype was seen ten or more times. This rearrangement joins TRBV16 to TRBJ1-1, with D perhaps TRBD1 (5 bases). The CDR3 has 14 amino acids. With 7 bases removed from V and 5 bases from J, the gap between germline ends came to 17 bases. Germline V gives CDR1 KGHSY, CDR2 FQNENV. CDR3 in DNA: TGTGCCAGCACCGGGACTCTAGCGGATACTGAAGCTTTCTTT. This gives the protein CASTGTLADTEAFF. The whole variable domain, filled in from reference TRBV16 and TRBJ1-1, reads GEEVAQTPKHLVRGEGQKAKLYCAPIKGHSYVFWYQQVLKNEFKFLISFQNENVFDETGMPKERFSAKCLPNSPCSLEIQATKLEDSAVYFCASTGTLADTEAFFGQGTRLTVV.

The CDR3 DNA is TGTGCCAGCAGCCAAGCAGGGGACAGGGCTGGCTACACCTTC. It translates to CASSQAGDRAGYTF. The gene calls are TRBV4-2 and TRBJ1-2; 9 bases are shared with TRBD1. The germline V gene has CDR1 LGHNA and CDR2 YNFKEQ. This CDR3 spans 14 amino acids. V shed 1 base, J shed 7 bases, and the junction held 4 bases outside the gene matches.

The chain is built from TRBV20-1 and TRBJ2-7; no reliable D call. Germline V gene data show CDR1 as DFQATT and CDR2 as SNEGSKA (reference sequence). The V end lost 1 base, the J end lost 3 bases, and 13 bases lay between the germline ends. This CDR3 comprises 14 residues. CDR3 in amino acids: CSARGAGRRYEQYF. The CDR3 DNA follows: TGCAGTGCTAGAGGGGCAGGCCGTCGCTACGAGCAGTACTTC.

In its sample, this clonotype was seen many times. CDR3 sequence (DNA): TGTGCCAGCAGCTTAGTTGGGGCCTCTCCCTACGAGCAGTACTTC. Translating it yields CASSLVGASPYEQYF. The chain has TRBV7-2 and TRBJ2-7; a weak D match, TRBD1 (5 bases). V lost 1 base and J 2 bases, leaving 12 bases between the germline ends. The V gene's germline CDR1 is SGHTA and CDR2 FQGNSA. The CDR3 is 15 residues long.

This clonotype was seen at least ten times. The DNA of the CDR3 is TGTGCCAGCAGCTTAGTCGATCAGCCCCAGCATTTT. Its translation is CASSLVDQPQHF. V gene TRBV7-8 combines with J gene TRBJ1-5, with D unresolved. V dropped 1 base and J dropped 5 bases, with 3 bases sitting between them. The V gene's germline CDR1 is SGHVS and CDR2 FQNEAQ. The CDR3 has 12 residues. The full variable domain, in which reference TRBV7-8 and TRBJ1-5 provide the parts outside the CDR3, is GAGVSQSPRYKVAKRGQDVALRCDPISGHVSLFWYQQALGQGPEFLTYFQNEAQLDKSGLPSDRFFAERPEGSVSTLKIQRTQQEDSAVYLCASSLVDQPQHFGDGTRLSIL.

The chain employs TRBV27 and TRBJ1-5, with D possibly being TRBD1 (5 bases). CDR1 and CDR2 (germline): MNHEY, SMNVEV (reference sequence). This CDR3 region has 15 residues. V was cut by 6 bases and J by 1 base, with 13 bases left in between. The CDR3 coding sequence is TGTGCCAGCAGACCCGGGGCCCGAAGCAATCAGCCCCAGCATTTT. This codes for CASRPGARSNQPQHF.

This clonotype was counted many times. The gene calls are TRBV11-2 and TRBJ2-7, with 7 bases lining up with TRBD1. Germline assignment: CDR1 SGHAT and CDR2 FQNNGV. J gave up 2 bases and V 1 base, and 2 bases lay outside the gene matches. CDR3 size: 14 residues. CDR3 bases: TGTGCCAGCAGCTTAGTTCAGGGGGCCTACGAGCAGTACTTC. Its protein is CASSLVQGAYEQYF.

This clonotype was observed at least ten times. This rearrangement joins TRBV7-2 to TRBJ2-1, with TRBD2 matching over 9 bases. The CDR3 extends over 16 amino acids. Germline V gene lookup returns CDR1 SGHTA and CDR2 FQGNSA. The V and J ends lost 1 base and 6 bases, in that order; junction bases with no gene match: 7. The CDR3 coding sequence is TGTGCCAGCAGCTTAGAAGCTAGCGGGGTATTCAATGAGCAGTTCTTC. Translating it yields CASSLEASGVFNEQFF.

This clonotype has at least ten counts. For the CDR3, the DNA is TGTGCCAGCAGTTTAATCGGAGCCAATGAGCAGTTCTTC. Translation gives CASSLIGANEQFF. This chain joins TRBV28 and TRBJ2-1; D gene unclear. In germline, CDR1 is MDHEN, CDR2 SYDVKM. V was pared by 2 bases and J by 6 bases, with 8 bases between. The CDR3 is made up of 13 amino acids.

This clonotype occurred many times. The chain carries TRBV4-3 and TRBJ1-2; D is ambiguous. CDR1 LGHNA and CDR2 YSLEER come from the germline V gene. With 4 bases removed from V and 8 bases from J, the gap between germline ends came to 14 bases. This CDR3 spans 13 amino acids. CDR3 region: CASSPARARGYTF. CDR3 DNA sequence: TGCGCCAGCAGCCCCGCCCGGGCACGGGGCTACACCTTC.

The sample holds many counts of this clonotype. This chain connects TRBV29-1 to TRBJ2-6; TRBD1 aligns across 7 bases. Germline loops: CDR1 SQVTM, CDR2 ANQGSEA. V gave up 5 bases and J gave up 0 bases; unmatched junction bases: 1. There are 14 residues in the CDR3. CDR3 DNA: TGCAGCGTTTCAGGGGGCTCTGGGGCCAACGTCCTGACTTTC. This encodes CSVSGGSGANVLTF.

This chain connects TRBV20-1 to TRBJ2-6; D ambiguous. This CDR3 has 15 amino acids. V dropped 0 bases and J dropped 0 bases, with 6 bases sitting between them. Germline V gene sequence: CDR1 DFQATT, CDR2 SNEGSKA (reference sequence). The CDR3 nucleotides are TGCAGTGCTAGAGATCCCTACTCTGGGGCCAACGTCCTGACTTTC. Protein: CSARDPYSGANVLTF.

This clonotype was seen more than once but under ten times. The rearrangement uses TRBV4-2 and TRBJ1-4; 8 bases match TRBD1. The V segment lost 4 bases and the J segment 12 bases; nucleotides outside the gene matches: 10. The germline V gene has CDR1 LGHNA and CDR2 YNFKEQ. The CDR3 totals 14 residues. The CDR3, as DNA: TGTGCCAGCAGCCTTGGACAGGGTTTTAGGGAACTGTTTTTT. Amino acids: CASSLGQGFRELFF.

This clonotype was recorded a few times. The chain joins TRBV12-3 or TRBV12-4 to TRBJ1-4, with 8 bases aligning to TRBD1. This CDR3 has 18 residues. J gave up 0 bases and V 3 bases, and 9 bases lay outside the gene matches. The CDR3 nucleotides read TGTGCCAGCAGTTTTTGGGTGCAGGGGGCTCCAACTAATGAAAAACTGTTTTTT. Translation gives CASSFWVQGAPTNEKLFF.

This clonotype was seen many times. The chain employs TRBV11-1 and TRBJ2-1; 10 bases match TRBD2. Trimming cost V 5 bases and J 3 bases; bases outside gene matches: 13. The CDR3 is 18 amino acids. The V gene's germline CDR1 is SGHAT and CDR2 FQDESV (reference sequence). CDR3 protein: CASSPGGSGGIIYNEQFF. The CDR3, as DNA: TGTGCCAGCAGCCCGGGAGGTAGCGGGGGGATAATCTACAATGAGCAGTTCTTC.

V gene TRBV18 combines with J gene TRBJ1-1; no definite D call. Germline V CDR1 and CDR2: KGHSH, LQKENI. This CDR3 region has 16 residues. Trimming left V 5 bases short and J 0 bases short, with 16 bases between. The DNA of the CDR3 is TGTGCCAGCTCAGAAGTTCCGGGAGCCATGAACACTGAAGCTTTCTTT. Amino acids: CASSEVPGAMNTEAFF.

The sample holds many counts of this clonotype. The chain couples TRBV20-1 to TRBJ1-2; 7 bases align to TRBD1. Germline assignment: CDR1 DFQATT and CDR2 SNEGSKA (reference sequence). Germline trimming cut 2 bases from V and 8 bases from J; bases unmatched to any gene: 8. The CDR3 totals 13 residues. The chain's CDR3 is CSARTQGMGGYTF. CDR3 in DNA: TGCAGTGCTAGAACACAGGGGATGGGCGGCTACACCTTC.

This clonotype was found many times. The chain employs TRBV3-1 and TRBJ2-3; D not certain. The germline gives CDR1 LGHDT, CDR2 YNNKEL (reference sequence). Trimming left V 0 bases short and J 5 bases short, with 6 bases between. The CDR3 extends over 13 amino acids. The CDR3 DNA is TGTGCCAGCAGCCAAGATCTCGAAGATACGCAGTATTTT. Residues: CASSQDLEDTQYF.

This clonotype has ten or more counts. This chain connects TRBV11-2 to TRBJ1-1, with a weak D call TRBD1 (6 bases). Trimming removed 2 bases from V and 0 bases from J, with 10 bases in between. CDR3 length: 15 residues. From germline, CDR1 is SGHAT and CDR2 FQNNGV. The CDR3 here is CASSLRGILNTEAFF. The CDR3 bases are TGTGCCAGCAGCTTAAGGGGGATATTGAACACTGAAGCTTTCTTT.

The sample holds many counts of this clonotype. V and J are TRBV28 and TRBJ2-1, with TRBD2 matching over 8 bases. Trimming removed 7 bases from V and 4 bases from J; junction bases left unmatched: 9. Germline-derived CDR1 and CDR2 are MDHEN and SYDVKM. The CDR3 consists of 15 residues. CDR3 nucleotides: TGTGCCAGCATCCTGAGCGGGAGTACTTACAATGAGCAGTTCTTC. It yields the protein CASILSGSTYNEQFF.

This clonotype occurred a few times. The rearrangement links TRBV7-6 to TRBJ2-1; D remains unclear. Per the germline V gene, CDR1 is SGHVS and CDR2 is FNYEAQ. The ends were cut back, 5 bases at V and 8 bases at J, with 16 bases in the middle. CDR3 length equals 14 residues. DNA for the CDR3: TGTGCCAGCAGCCATGATCGGACGCTCGATGAGCAGTTCTTC. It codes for CASSHDRTLDEQFF.